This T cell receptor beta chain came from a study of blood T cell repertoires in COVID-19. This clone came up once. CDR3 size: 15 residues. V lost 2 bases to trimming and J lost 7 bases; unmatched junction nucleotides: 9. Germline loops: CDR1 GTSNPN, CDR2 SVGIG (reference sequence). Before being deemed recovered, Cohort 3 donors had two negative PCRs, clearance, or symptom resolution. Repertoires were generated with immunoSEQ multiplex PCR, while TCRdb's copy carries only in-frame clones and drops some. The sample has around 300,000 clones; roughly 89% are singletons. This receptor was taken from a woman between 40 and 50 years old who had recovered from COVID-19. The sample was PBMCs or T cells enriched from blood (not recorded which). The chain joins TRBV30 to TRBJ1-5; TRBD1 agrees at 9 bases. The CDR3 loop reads CAWSLGQGSFQPQHF. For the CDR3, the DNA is TGTGCCTGGAGTCTTGGACAGGGGAGCTTCCAGCCCCAGCATTTT. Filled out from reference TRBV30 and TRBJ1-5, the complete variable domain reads SQTIHQWPATLVQPVGSPLSLECTVEGTSNPNLYWYRQAAGRGLQLLFYSVGIGQISSEVPQNLSASRPQDRQFILSSKKLLLSDSGFYLCAWSLGQGSFQPQHFGDGTRLSIL.